This T cell receptor (beta chain) was found in a study of T cell responses to AZD1222 COVID-19 vaccine. Using immunoSEQ multiplex PCR, the repertoire was profiled, and TCRdb retains in-frame clones only, with some absent. The table shows about 180,000 clones, with approximately 94% occurring only once. This clone has just a few counts. V was trimmed by 1 base and J by 6 bases, leaving 12 bases between them. This CDR3 comprises 15 residues. Germline CDR1 KGHDR, CDR2 SFDVKD. Material: peripheral blood, obtained 28 days after the second AZD1222 dose. The chain combines TRBV24-1 with TRBJ1-5; a weak D match, TRBD1 (5 bases). The sequence derives from an adult who received the AZD1222 COVID-19 vaccine. Written as DNA, the CDR3 is TGTGCCACCAGTGATTTCCGGGGGTGGTGTCAGCCCCAGCATTTT. This sequence encodes CATSDFRGWCQPQHF.